This T cell receptor beta chain was sequenced during a study of T cells in Graves' hyperthyroidism and ophthalmopathy. Study as a whole: Prior to any treatment, at the point of initial diagnosis, peripheral blood was collected.

This clonotype was recorded at least ten times. No antigen is known for it. TCR beta CDR3 regions were amplified from RNA transcripts. The HTBI primer set drove a first-round RT-PCR of the TCR CDR3. Using its own MiXCR run on the multiplex PCR reads, TCRdb lists one record per CDR3 protein. The sample lists 700,000 or so distinct CDR3 sequences, about 14% seen once, with around 13% in the top ten. Around 10 ml fresh peripheral blood yielded the PBMCs. Study findings and constraints: Separation of ophthalmopathy from stable hyperthyroidism was achieved by a 13 V-J model. The model forecast ophthalmopathy, anticipating it by a median about six months before onset.

The sample taken for sequencing was blood. The sequence was collected from a woman in her fifties or sixties with Graves' ophthalmopathy.

The CDR3 protein is CASSRTTGVNTEAFF. The CDR3 nucleotides read TGTGCCAGCAGCCGTACGACAGGGGTGAACACTGAAGCTTTCTTT. V is TRBV11-2 and J is TRBJ1-1, with 8 bases that match TRBD1. CDR1 SGHAT and CDR2 FQNNGV come from the germline V gene. The CDR3 spans 15 residues. J gave up 0 bases and V 5 bases, and 5 bases lay outside the gene matches.